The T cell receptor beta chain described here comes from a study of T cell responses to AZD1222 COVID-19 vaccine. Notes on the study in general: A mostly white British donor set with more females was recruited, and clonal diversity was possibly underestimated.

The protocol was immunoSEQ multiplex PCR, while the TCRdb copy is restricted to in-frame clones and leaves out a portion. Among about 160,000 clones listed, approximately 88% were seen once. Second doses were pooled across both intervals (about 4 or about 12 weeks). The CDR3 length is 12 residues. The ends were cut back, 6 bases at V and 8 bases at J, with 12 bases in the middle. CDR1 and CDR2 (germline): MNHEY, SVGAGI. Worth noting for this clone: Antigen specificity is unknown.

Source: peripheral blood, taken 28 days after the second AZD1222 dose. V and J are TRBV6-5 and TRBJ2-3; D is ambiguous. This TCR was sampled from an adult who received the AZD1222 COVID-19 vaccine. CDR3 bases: TGTGCCAGCAGGGCCCCCTCCGGTACGCAGTATTTT. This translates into CASRAPSGTQYF.